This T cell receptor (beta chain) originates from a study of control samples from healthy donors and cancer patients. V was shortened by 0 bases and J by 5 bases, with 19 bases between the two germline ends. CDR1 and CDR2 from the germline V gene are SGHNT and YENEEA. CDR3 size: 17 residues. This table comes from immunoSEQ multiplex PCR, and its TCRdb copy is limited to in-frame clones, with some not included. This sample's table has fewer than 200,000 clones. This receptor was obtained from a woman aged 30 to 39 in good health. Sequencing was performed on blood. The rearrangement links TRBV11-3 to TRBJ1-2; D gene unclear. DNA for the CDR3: TGTGCCAGCAGCTTAGACCCCCGACATGGAGGGTCTTATGGCTACACCTTC. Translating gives CASSLDPRHGGSYGYTF.